This T cell receptor beta chain emerged from a study of PD-L1 blockade in urothelial cancer. The overall study: Of approximately 29 patients, around 25 were males with bladder-origin urothelial cancer. Blood underwent analysis 3 weeks (second dose) and 6 weeks after treatment began.

A note on this clone: What it binds is not known.

Time point: peripheral blood 6 weeks after treatment start. Here immunoSEQ multiplex PCR was the method, and the copy in TCRdb shows in-frame clones only, minus some. This table has tens of thousands of clones, 80% to 90% appearing once. General study points: More expansion of tumor-associated blood clones, seen at 3 weeks, marked durable-benefit patients.

CDR3 length: 18 residues. Germline CDR1 SGHDN, CDR2 FVKESK. Trimming cost V 4 bases and J 4 bases; bases outside gene matches: 17. The chain joins TRBV14 to TRBJ2-7; 9 positions match TRBD2. This specimen consisted of PBMCs, obtained around atezolizumab (anti-PD-L1) treatment. The sequence was collected from a man between 65 and 79 years old with urothelial cancer. The CDR3 sequence: CASSPFSLDLAGKYEQYF. CDR3 DNA sequence: TGTGCCAGCAGCCCCTTCTCCTTAGATCTAGCGGGGAAATACGAGCAGTACTTC.